What follows is one T cell receptor beta chain and its context. Libraries were prepared by immunoSEQ multiplex PCR; TCRdb keeps only in-frame clonotypes and omits some of them. The sample contains approximately 59,000 clones, 93% of which appear only once. V lost 3 bases to trimming and J lost 2 bases, with 8 bases between them. The CDR3 is made up of 14 amino acids. CDR1 and CDR2 (germline): SGHNT, YENEEA. This specimen belongs to a study of T cell changes during pregnancy in multiple sclerosis. The sample in question was CD4+ T cells from peripheral blood mononuclear cells, obtained before pregnancy. The V gene is TRBV11-3, the J gene TRBJ2-1; D unclear. This receptor was obtained from a female donor with multiple sclerosis, enrolled in a pregnancy study. CDR3 in amino acids: CASSFFATYNEQFF. The CDR3 DNA reads TGTGCCAGCAGCTTCTTCGCGACCTACAATGAGCAGTTCTTC.